This T cell receptor beta chain was captured by sequencing in a study of CD8 T cells in ankylosing spondylitis. Concerning this clonotype itself: What it binds is unknown.

Study results and limitations: Significantly higher representation of disease-linked clones was reported for matched ankylosing spondylitis synovial fluid. Prior literature has documented some motif variants in synovial fluid and blood from reactive arthritis. Blood of patients with ankylosing spondylitis appeared to be characterized by a TCR beta motif of several highly homologous variants.

There are 16 residues in the CDR3. The V gene's germline CDR1 is DFQATT and CDR2 SNEGSKA (reference sequence). V was pared by 6 bases and J by 1 base, with 21 bases between. Quantitative 5'-RACE with molecular barcodes was used to make the TCR beta libraries. TCRdb reprocessed the 5' RACE reads with MiXCR, giving one entry per CDR3 protein. The repertoire holds about 110,000 distinct CDR3 sequences, with approximately 25% as singletons. This TCR derives from a male donor with ankylosing spondylitis. The J gene is TRBJ1-1, the V gene TRBV20-1; D unclear. What was sequenced was synovial fluid, either unsorted or a sorted T cell fraction (not recorded which). Here the CDR3 reads CSAPASGVRPNTEAFF. The CDR3 nucleotides read TGCAGTGCACCGGCGTCCGGCGTAAGGCCGAACACTGAAGCTTTCTTT.